This TCR beta chain was documented in a study of control samples from healthy donors and cancer patients. V was clipped by 7 bases and J by 3 bases, with 7 bases between them. The CDR3 covers 12 residues. Libraries were prepared by immunoSEQ multiplex PCR; TCRdb keeps only in-frame clonotypes and omits some of them. Here the sample spans 75,000 to 90,000 clones, around 90% being singletons. This rearrangement joins TRBV12-3 or TRBV12-4 to TRBJ1-5; D ambiguous. The TCR sequence derives from a woman in her forties or fifties with colorectal cancer. Source material: PBMCs. CDR3 region: CASTLNNQPQHF. The CDR3 nucleotides read TGTGCCAGCACTCTCAACAATCAGCCCCAGCATTTT.